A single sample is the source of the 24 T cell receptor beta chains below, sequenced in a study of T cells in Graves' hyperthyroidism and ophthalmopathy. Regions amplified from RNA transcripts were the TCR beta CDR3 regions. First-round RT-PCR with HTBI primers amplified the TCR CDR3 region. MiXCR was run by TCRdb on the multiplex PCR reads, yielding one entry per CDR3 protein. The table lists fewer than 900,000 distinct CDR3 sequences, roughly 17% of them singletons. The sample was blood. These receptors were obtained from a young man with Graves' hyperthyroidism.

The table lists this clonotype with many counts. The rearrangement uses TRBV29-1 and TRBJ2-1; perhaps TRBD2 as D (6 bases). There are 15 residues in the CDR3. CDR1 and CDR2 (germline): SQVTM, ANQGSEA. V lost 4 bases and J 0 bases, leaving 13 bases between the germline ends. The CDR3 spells CSVVLAESSYNEQFF. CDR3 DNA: TGCAGCGTTGTACTAGCCGAGAGCTCCTACAATGAGCAGTTCTTC.

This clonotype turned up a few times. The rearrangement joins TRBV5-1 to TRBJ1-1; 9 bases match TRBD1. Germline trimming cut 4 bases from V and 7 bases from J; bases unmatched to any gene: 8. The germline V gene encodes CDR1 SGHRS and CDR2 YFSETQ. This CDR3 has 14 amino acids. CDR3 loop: CASSLDRGVGEAFF. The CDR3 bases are TGCGCCAGCAGCCTCGACAGGGGGGTTGGTGAAGCTTTCTTT.

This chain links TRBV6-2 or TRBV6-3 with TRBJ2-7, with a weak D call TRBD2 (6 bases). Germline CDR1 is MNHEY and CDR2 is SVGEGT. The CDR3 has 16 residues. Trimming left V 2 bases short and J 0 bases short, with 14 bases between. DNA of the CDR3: TGTGCCAGCAGTTACGGGTTAGCGGCTGGCTCCTACGAGCAGTACTTC. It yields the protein CASSYGLAAGSYEQYF.

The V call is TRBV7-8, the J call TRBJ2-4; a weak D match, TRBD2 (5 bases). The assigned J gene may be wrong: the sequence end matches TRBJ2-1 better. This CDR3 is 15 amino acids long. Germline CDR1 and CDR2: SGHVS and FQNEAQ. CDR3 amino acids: CASSLAVASTKLQFF. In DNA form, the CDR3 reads TGTGCCAGCAGCTTAGCGGTGGCTAGCACTAAACTCCAGTTCTTC.

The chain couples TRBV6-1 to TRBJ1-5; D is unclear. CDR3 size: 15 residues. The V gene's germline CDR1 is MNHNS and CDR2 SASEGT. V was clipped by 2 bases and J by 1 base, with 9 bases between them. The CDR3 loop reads CASSEPGISNQPQHF. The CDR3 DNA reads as TGTGCCAGCAGTGAACCGGGTATAAGCAATCAGCCCCAGCATTTT.

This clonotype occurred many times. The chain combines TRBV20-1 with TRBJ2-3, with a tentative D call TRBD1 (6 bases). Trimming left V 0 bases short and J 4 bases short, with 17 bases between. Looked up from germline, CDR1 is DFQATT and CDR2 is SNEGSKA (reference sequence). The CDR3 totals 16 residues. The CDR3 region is CSARDLGAGGPDTQYF. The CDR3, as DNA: TGCAGTGCTAGAGATCTGGGGGCAGGAGGCCCAGATACGCAGTATTTT.

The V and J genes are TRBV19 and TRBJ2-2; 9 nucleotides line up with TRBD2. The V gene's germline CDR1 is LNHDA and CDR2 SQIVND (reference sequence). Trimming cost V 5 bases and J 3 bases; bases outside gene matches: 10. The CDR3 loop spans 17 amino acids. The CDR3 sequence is CASSASGKRVDTGELFF. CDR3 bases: TGTGCCAGTAGTGCTAGCGGGAAAAGGGTCGACACCGGGGAGCTGTTTTTT.

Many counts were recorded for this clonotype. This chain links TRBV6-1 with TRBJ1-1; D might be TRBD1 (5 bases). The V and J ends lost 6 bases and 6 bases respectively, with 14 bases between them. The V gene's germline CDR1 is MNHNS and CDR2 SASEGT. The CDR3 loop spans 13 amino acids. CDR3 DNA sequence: TGTGCCAGCAGGTCACAGGAGAATCCTGAAGCTTTCTTT. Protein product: CASRSQENPEAFF.

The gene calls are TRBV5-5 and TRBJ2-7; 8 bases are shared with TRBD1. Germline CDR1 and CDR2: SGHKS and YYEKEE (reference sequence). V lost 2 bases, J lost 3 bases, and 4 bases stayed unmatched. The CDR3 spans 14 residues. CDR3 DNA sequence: TGTGCCAGCAGCTTAACGGGACAGGACTACGAGCAGTACTTC. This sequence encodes CASSLTGQDYEQYF.

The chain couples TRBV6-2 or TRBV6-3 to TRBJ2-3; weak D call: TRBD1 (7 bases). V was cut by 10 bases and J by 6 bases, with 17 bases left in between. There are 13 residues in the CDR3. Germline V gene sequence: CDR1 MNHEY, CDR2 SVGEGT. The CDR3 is CATLRGTADTQYF. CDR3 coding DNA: TGTGCCACCCTCCGGGGGACAGCGGATACGCAGTATTTT.

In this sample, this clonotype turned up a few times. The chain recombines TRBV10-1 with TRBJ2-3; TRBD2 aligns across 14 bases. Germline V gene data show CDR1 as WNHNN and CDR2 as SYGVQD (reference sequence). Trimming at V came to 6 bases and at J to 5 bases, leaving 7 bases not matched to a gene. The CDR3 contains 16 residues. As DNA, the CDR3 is TGCGCCAGCAGCGAAAAGGGACTAGCGGGAGAAGATACGCAGTATTTT. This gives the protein CASSEKGLAGEDTQYF.

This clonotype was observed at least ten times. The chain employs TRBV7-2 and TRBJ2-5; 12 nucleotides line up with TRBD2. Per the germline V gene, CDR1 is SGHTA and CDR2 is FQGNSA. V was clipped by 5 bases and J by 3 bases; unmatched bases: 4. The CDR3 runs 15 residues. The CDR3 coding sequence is TGTGCCAGCAGCGAATGGACTAGCGGGGAAGAGACCCAGTACTTC. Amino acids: CASSEWTSGEETQYF.

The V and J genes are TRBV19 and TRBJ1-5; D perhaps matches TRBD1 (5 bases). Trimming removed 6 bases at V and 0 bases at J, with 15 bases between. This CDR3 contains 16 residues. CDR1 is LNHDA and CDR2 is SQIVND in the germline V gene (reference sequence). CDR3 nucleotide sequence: TGTGCCAGTAGCCCCGCGGGGGGATTTAGCAATCAGCCCCAGCATTTT. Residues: CASSPAGGFSNQPQHF.

The CDR3 coding sequence is TGTGCCAGCAAAACGACAGGGGGCAACGGAAACATTCAGTACTTC. It encodes CASKTTGGNGNIQYF. The chain combines TRBV27 with TRBJ2-4; TRBD1 matches 10 bases. This CDR3 contains 15 residues. Germline loops: CDR1 MNHEY, CDR2 SMNVEV (reference sequence). V shed 7 bases, J shed 6 bases, and the junction held 9 bases outside the gene matches.

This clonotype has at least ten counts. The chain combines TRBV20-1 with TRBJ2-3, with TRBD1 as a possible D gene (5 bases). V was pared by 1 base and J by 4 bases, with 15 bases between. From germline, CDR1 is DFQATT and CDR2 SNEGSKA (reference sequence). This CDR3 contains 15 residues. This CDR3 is CSARGPVARADTQYF. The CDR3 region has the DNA TGCAGTGCTAGAGGGCCCGTGGCCAGGGCAGATACGCAGTATTTT.

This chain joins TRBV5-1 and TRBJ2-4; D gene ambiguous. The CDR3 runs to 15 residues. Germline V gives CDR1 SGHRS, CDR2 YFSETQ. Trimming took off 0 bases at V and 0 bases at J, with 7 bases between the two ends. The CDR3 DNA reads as TGCGCCAGCAGCTTGGGGGTCGGAGCCAAAAACATTCAGTACTTC. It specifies CASSLGVGAKNIQYF. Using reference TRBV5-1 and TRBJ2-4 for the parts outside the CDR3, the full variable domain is KAGVTQTPRYLIKTRGQQVTLSCSPISGHRSVSWYQQTPGQGLQFLFEYFSETQRNKGNFPGRFSGRQFSNSRSEMNVSTLELGDSALYLCASSLGVGAKNIQYFGAGTRLSVL.

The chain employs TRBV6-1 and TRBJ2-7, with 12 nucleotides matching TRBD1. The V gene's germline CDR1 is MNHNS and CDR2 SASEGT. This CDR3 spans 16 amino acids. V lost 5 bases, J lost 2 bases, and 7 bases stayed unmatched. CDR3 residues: CASSRRDRGRPYEQYF. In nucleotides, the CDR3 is TGTGCCAGCAGTCGCCGGGACAGGGGGCGCCCCTACGAGCAGTACTTC.

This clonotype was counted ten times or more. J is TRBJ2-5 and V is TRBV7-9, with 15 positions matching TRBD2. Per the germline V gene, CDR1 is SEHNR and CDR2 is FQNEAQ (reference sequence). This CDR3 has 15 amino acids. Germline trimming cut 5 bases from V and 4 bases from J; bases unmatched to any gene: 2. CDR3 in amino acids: CASSGGLAGGETQYF. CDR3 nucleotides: TGTGCCAGCAGCGGGGGACTAGCGGGAGGAGAGACCCAGTACTTC.

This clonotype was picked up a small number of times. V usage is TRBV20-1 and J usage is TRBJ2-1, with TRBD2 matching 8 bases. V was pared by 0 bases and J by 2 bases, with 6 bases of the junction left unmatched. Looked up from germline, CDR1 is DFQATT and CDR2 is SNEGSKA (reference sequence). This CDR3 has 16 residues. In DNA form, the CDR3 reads TGCAGTGCTAGAGAGAATAGCGGGGCAGCCTACAATGAGCAGTTCTTC. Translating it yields CSARENSGAAYNEQFF.

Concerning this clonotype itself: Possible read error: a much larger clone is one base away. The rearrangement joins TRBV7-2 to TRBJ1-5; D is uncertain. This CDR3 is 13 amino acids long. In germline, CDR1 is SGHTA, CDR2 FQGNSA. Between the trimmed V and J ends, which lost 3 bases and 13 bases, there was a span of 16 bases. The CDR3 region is CASSFSETASQHF. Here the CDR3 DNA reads TGTGCCAGCAGCTTTTCCGAAACGGCATCTCAGCATTTT.

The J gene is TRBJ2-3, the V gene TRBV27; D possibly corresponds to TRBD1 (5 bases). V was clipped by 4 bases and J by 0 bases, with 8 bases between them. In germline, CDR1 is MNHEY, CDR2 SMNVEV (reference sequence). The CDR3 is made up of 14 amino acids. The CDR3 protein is CASSWTHSTDTQYF. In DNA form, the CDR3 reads TGTGCCAGCAGTTGGACACACAGCACAGATACGCAGTATTTT.

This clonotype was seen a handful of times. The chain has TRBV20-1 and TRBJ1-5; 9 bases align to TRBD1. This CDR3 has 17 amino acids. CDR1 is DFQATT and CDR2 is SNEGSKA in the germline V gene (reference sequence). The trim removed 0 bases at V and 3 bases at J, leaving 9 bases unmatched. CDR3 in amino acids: CSARDSSGQGINQPQHF. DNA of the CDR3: TGCAGTGCTAGAGATTCGTCGGGACAGGGTATCAATCAGCCCCAGCATTTT.

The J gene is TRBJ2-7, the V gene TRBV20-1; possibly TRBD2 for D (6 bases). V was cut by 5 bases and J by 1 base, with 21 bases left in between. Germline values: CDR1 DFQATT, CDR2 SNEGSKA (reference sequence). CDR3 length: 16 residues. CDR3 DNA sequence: TGCAGTGCTCTCCTACCCGGGACTTGGAGTTCCTACGAGCAGTACTTC. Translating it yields CSALLPGTWSSYEQYF.

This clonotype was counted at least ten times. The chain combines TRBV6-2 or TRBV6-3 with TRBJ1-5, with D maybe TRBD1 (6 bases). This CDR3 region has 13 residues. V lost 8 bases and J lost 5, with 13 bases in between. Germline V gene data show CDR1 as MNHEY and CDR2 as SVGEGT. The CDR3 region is CASSDSSYQPQHF. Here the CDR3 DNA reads TGTGCCAGCTCGGACAGTTCGTATCAGCCCCAGCATTTT.